Described below is a single TCR beta chain sequence and its context. Its antigen is undetermined. This sample was taken from a study of a mutant IDH1 vaccine in newly diagnosed glioma. Study background: Treated patients, about 60% male and roughly 40% female, averaged around 40 years of age. Patients' prior therapy spanned radiotherapy, temozolomide, or both; most underwent both.

Time point here: baseline, week 1 (first vaccination visit). As to treatment: pre-vaccination baseline after standard-of-care therapy. The study enrolled donors with new WHO grade 3 or 4 IDH1-mutant, ATRX-lost astrocytomas. Notes on the study in general: Immune responses induced by the vaccine were seen in roughly 93% of patients, spanning multiple MHC alleles.

Sequenced by immunoSEQ multiplex PCR; TCRdb stores in-frame clones only, minus some. The sample carries about 92,000 clones, roughly four fifths recorded once. The germline V gene encodes CDR1 SNHLY and CDR2 FYNNEI. V gave up 7 bases and J gave up 3 bases, with 13 bases separating them. This CDR3 is 15 amino acids long. This TCR came from a woman between 50 and 59 years old with glioma. The chain recombines TRBV2 with TRBJ1-6, with unresolved D. The sample consisted of PBMCs, taken from a glioma patient treated with radiotherapy, temozolomide or both. The CDR3 nucleotides read TGTGCCAGCACGGAAGGGAGAGGCTATAATTCACCCCTCCACTTT. The encoded protein is CASTEGRGYNSPLHF.